A selection of T cell receptor beta chains follows, all from one sample in a study of blood T cells in healthy people across ages. MiXCR, run by TCRdb on the 5' RACE reads, gives a single entry per CDR3 protein. The sample has around 2 million distinct CDR3 sequences; around 40% are singletons. Material for sequencing was blood. Receptor source: a human donor in good health. Both conserved end residues are part of each CDR3. A D gene is named only where the DNA matches it firmly. Clone size appears in some rows only: once, few, many, or a class for an expanded clone.

v_call	j_call	clone_size	d_call	cdr3_aa	cdr3_nt
TRBV2	TRBJ2-3	NA	TRBD2	CASRTLAGGRTDTQYF	TGTGCCAGCAGAACCTTAGCGGGGGGCCGCACAGATACGCAGTATTTT
TRBV20-1	TRBJ1-1	few	TRBD1	CSARTGTRAFF	TGCAGTGCTAGGACAGGGACAAGAGCTTTCTTT
TRBV12-3/TRBV12-4	TRBJ2-5	NA	NA	CASSGASSDLQETQYF	TGTGCCAGCAGTGGCGCCTCTAGCGACCTTCAAGAGACCCAGTACTTC
TRBV4-2	TRBJ1-2	NA	NA	CASSPRFGPFYGYTF	TGTGCCAGCAGCCCCCGATTTGGGCCGTTCTATGGCTACACCTTC
TRBV7-3	TRBJ2-1	few	TRBD2	CASSLLNSGGHNEQFF	TGTGCCAGCAGCTTACTTAATAGCGGGGGCCACAATGAGCAGTTCTTC
TRBV24-1	TRBJ2-3	few	NA	CATSDYRAHSRDTQYF	TGTGCCACCAGTGATTACCGGGCCCATTCTCGGGATACGCAGTATTTT
TRBV24-1	TRBJ2-1	NA	NA	CATSEAGLEHNEQFF	TGTGCCACCAGTGAGGCGGGGCTGGAGCACAATGAGCAGTTCTTC
TRBV28	TRBJ2-7	NA	NA	CASSLYVAGNSLPYEQYF	TGTGCCAGCAGTTTATATGTGGCAGGCAATTCTCTCCCCTACGAGCAGTACTTC
TRBV5-1	TRBJ2-3	many	NA	CASSLQGTDTQYF	TGTGCCAGCAGTTTGCAGGGTACAGATACGCAGTATTTT
TRBV10-3	TRBJ1-2	few	TRBD1	CAISESADRTYGYTF	TGTGCCATCAGTGAGTCGGCGGACAGGACCTATGGCTACACCTTC
TRBV6-1	TRBJ1-2	few	NA	CASGGGGLNYGYTF	TGTGCCAGCGGGGGAGGGGGGCTCAACTATGGCTACACCTTC
TRBV29-1	TRBJ2-5	few	NA	CSVIAGETQYF	TGCAGCGTCATCGCCGGAGAGACCCAGTACTTC
TRBV7-9	TRBJ1-6	NA	NA	CASKLGGYNSPLHF	TGTGCCAGTAAATTGGGAGGGTATAATTCACCCCTCCACTTT
TRBV9	TRBJ2-1	few	NA	CASSVESAGTLEDNEQFF	TGTGCCAGCAGCGTAGAAAGTGCCGGGACGCTCGAGGACAATGAGCAGTTCTTC
TRBV7-2	TRBJ2-1	few	NA	CASSFLDEGLNYNEQFF	TGTGCCAGCAGCTTCCTAGACGAGGGCCTCAACTACAATGAGCAGTTCTTC
TRBV12-3/TRBV12-4	TRBJ2-4	NA	TRBD1	CATNTGGENIQYF	TGTGCCACCAATACAGGGGGCGAAAACATTCAGTACTTC
TRBV12-3/TRBV12-4	TRBJ2-1	NA	NA	CASSPLEGGLGNEQFF	TGTGCCAGCAGCCCCCTTGAGGGGGGCCTAGGCAATGAGCAGTTCTTC
TRBV4-3	TRBJ1-2	NA	TRBD1	CASSQDKGTDCGYTF	TGCGCCAGCAGCCAAGATAAAGGGACAGACTGTGGCTACACCTTC
TRBV9	TRBJ2-5	many	TRBD1	CASSVADRAETQYF	TGTGCCAGCAGCGTAGCGGACAGGGCAGAGACCCAGTACTTC
TRBV11-2	TRBJ2-3	NA	NA	CASSSGRGGYTDTQYF	TGTGCCAGCAGCTCTGGAAGGGGGGGTTACACAGATACGCAGTATTTT
TRBV5-6	TRBJ2-5	few	NA	CASSLWSTSRGRETQYF	TGTGCCAGCAGCTTGTGGTCTACTAGCAGGGGCCGAGAGACCCAGTACTTC
TRBV11-2	TRBJ1-5	NA	NA	CASSPTEDSNQPQHF	TGTGCCAGCAGCCCCACAGAGGATAGCAATCAGCCCCAGCATTTT
TRBV28	TRBJ2-5	NA	NA	CASSLTPGRGPETQYF	TGTGCCAGCAGTTTAACCCCCGGCAGGGGCCCCGAGACCCAGTACTTC
TRBV6-5	TRBJ2-7	many	TRBD2	CASSYAAGGDYEQYF	TGTGCCAGCAGTTATGCGGCGGGGGGTGACTACGAGCAGTACTTC
TRBV29-1	TRBJ2-7	NA	TRBD1	CSVEGDRVYEQYF	TGCAGCGTCGAGGGGGACAGAGTCTACGAGCAGTACTTC
TRBV4-1	TRBJ1-2	NA	NA	CASSQDSEVVWDGYTF	TGCGCCAGCAGCCAAGATTCGGAGGTTGTGTGGGATGGCTACACCTTC
TRBV20-1	TRBJ2-7	NA	NA	CSARTYNEQYF	TGCAGTGCTAGGACTTACAATGAGCAGTACTTC
TRBV6-5	TRBJ2-5	NA	NA	CASRGTPGETQYF	TGTGCCAGCAGAGGGACTCCCGGAGAGACCCAGTACTTC
TRBV5-5	TRBJ1-6	NA	NA	CASSRSGAYNSPLHF	TGTGCCAGCAGCAGATCAGGGGCATATAATTCACCCCTCCACTTT
TRBV20-1	TRBJ2-1	few	NA	CSARDNTQASSYNEQFF	TGCAGTGCTAGAGATAATACTCAGGCGAGCTCCTACAATGAGCAGTTCTTC
TRBV29-1	TRBJ1-5	NA	NA	CSATDSNSNQPQHF	TGCAGCGCAACGGACAGTAATAGCAATCAGCCCCAGCATTTT
TRBV6-2/TRBV6-3	TRBJ2-7	NA	NA	CASSPRQPYEQYF	TGTGCCAGCAGTCCAAGACAGCCCTACGAGCAGTACTTC
TRBV4-3	TRBJ2-1	NA	NA	CASSQDPFKMRGSYNEQFF	TGCGCCAGCAGCCAAGATCCTTTTAAGATGAGGGGGTCCTACAATGAGCAGTTCTTC
TRBV3-1	TRBJ2-3	few	NA	CANSSTDTQYF	TGTGCCAACAGCAGCACAGATACGCAGTATTTT
TRBV25-1	TRBJ1-4	once	NA	CASSALGPTNEKLFF	TGTGCCAGCAGTGCCTTAGGACCGACTAATGAAAAACTGTTTTTT
TRBV18	TRBJ2-1	once	TRBD2	CASSLLAGGGSYNEQFF	TGTGCCAGCTCACTTTTAGCGGGGGGCGGCTCCTACAATGAGCAGTTCTTC
TRBV12-5	TRBJ2-7	few	TRBD2	CASAYLSSGDDEQYF	TGTGCTAGTGCCTACCTCTCTAGCGGGGATGACGAGCAGTACTTC
TRBV29-1	TRBJ1-2	NA	NA	CSVLPPANYGYTF	TGCAGCGTTCTCCCCCCGGCCAACTATGGCTACACCTTC
TRBV7-8	TRBJ2-3	NA	NA	CASSRWTEEDTQYF	TGTGCCAGCAGCCGGTGGACAGAGGAGGATACGCAGTATTTT
TRBV7-9	TRBJ2-1	NA	TRBD1	CASSQQGIDNEQFF	TGTGCCAGCAGCCAACAGGGGATTGACAATGAGCAGTTCTTC
TRBV29-1	TRBJ2-1	NA	NA	CSVRGEPNNEQFF	TGCAGCGTTAGAGGGGAACCAAACAATGAGCAGTTCTTC
TRBV6-2/TRBV6-3	TRBJ2-5	NA	NA	CASSNRDFQETQYF	TGTGCCAGCAGTAACCGGGATTTCCAAGAGACCCAGTACTTC
TRBV7-8	TRBJ1-1	few	NA	CASSLAGRTNTEAFF	TGTGCCAGCAGCTTAGCGGGACGGACCAACACTGAAGCTTTCTTT
TRBV6-5	TRBJ2-7	once	NA	CASPFEQYF	TGTGCCAGCCCATTTGAGCAGTACTTC
TRBV20-1	TRBJ1-6	NA	NA	CSASQGHVSSPLHF	TGCAGTGCTAGTCAGGGACATGTCAGTTCACCCCTCCACTTT
TRBV5-5	TRBJ2-1	NA	TRBD2	CASSQVGAGGPRDEQFF	TGTGCCAGCAGCCAGGTAGGAGCGGGAGGGCCTAGGGATGAGCAGTTCTTC
TRBV21-1	TRBJ2-4	NA	NA	CASSKARRGRDEQYF	TGTGCCAGCAGCAAAGCACGGAGGGGGCGTGATGAGCAGTACTTC
TRBV6-5	TRBJ2-1	few	TRBD1	CASSRGTGRGNKQFF	TGTGCCAGCAGCCGCGGGACAGGGCGAGGCAATAAGCAGTTCTTC
TRBV29-1	TRBJ2-7	many	NA	CSVEALEGHFYEQYF	TGCAGCGTTGAAGCTCTAGAGGGACACTTTTACGAGCAGTACTTC
TRBV5-6	TRBJ1-1	NA	NA	CASSSAGRTEAFF	TGTGCCAGCAGCTCGGCGGGAAGGACTGAAGCTTTCTTT
TRBV20-1	TRBJ2-3	NA	NA	CSATTWVSTADTQYF	TGCAGTGCTACCACGTGGGTGAGCACGGCAGATACGCAGTATTTT
TRBV7-2	TRBJ2-4	NA	NA	CASSVRGARGNIQYF	TGTGCCAGCAGCGTCCGAGGGGCGAGGGGAAACATTCAGTACTTC
TRBV5-1	TRBJ2-3	NA	NA	CASSLSGARQTDTQYF	TGCGCCAGCAGCTTGTCAGGGGCGCGGCAGACAGATACGCAGTATTTT
TRBV20-1	TRBJ2-1	NA	NA	CSANRQDQQFF	TGCAGTGCTAATCGACAGGACCAGCAGTTCTTC